This record concerns one T cell receptor (beta chain) sequence. This entry is derived from a study of blood T cell repertoires in COVID-19. Using immunoSEQ multiplex PCR, the repertoire was profiled, and TCRdb retains in-frame clones only, with some absent. The data hold around 190,000 clones, with more than 65% observed a single time. V lost 6 bases, J lost 5 bases, and 20 bases lay in between. CDR1 MNHNY and CDR2 SVGAGI come from the germline V gene (reference sequence). The CDR3 extends over 15 amino acids. The chain recombines TRBV6-6 with TRBJ2-7, with a tentative D call TRBD2 (5 bases). Input material: peripheral blood. This sequence was found in a human donor in a cohort sampled during active COVID-19. The CDR3 spells CASSPQDLRAHEQYF. The CDR3 DNA is TGTGCCAGCAGCCCCCAAGACTTGAGGGCCCACGAGCAGTACTTC.